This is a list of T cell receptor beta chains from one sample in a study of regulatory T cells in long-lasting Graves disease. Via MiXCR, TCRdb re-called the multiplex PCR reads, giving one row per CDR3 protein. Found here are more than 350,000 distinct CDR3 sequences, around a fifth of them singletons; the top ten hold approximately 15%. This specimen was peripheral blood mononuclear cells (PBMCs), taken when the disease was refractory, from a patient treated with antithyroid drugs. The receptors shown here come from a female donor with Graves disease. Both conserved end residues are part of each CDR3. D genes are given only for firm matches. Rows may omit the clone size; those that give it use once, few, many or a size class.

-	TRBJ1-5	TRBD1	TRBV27	TGTGCCAGCAGTCTCACAGGGGGCGGCAATCAGCCCCAGCATTTT	CASSLTGGGNQPQHF
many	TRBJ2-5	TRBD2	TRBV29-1	TGCAGCGTCCTAGGGAGCGGGAGGATCTCAGAAGGCCAAGAGACCCAGTACTTC	CSVLGSGRISEGQETQYF
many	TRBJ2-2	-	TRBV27	TGTGCCAGCAGTCCTCCCCCACACACCGGGGAGCTGTTTTTT	CASSPPPHTGELFF
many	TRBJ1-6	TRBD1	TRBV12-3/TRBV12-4	TGTGCCAGCATCACCGGGGACAGCTATAATTCACCCCTCCACTTT	CASITGDSYNSPLHF
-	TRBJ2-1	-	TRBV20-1	TGCAGTGCTAAACAGGGCAGCTCCTACAATGAGCAGTTCTTC	CSAKQGSSYNEQFF
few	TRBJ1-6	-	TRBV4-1	TGCGCCAGCAGGGCTTCGTGGGCCGATAATTCACCCCTCCACTTT	CASRASWADNSPLHF
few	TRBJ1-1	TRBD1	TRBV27	TGTGCCAGCAGACCAACAGGGGGACGTGAAGCTTTCTTT	CASRPTGGREAFF
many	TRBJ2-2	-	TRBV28	TGTGCCAGCAGTACGGACCGACGCACCGGGGAGCTGTTTTTT	CASSTDRRTGELFF
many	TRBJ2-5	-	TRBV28	TGTGCCAGCAGTTCCGCAGACTTCGACGACGGAGAGACCCAGTACTTC	CASSSADFDDGETQYF
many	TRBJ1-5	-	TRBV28	TGTGCCAGCAGTTTCGTCTCGACAGATAATCAGCCCCAGCATTTT	CASSFVSTDNQPQHF
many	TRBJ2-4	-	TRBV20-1	TGCAGTGCTAGCGACTTCCTAGCCAAAAACATTCAGTACTTC	CSASDFLAKNIQYF
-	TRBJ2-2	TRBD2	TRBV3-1	TGTGCCAGCAGCCCCCTCAGGCGGGATAAGCGGGAGTATGGCGGGGAGCTGTTTTTT	CASSPLRRDKREYGGELFF
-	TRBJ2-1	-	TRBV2	TGTGCCAGCAGCGCTGACTATTCCTCCTACAATGAGCAGTTCTTC	CASSADYSSYNEQFF
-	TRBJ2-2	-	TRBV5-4	TGTGCCAGCAGCCCTGGCGGTTCTCCGAGGGACACCGGGGAGCTGTTTTTT	CASSPGGSPRDTGELFF
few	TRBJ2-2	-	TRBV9	TGTGCCAGCAGCGCTGTCGCGGACTATCCCACCGGGGAGCTGTTTTTT	CASSAVADYPTGELFF
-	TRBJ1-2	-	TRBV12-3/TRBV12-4	TGTGCCAGCAGACTTCAGGGATATGGCTACACCTTC	CASRLQGYGYTF
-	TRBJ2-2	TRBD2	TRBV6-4	TGTGCCAGCAGTCCCGGGACTAGCAAGACCGGGGAGCTGTTTTTT	CASSPGTSKTGELFF
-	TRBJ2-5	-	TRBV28	TGTGCCAGCAGTTTAGGGACTGATCAAAAGACCCAGTACTTC	CASSLGTDQKTQYF
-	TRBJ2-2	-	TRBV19	TGTGCCAGTAGTATAGTGGCCATCTACACCGGGGAGCTGTTTTTT	CASSIVAIYTGELFF
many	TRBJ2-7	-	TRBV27	TGTGCCAGCAGTTTCGGTAGGGAACTCTACGAGCAGTACTTC	CASSFGRELYEQYF
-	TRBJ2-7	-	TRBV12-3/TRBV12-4	TGTGCCAGCAGACCCTCGGGGTCCTACGAGCAGTACTTC	CASRPSGSYEQYF
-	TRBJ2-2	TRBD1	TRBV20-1	TGCAGTGCTAGGCCAACCGGGACAGGGGGTAACACCGGGGAGCTGTTTTTT	CSARPTGTGGNTGELFF
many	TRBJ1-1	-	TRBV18	TGTGCCAGCTCAAAACAGGGTGTGAACACTGAAGCTTTCTTT	CASSKQGVNTEAFF
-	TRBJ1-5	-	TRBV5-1	TGCGCCAGCAGCTTGGGGGTAGGGTCAGGCCAGCCCCAGCATTTT	CASSLGVGSGQPQHF
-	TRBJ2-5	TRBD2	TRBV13	TGTGCCAGCAGCTTAGCGCAGCGGGAGCTCCAAGAGACCCAGTACTTC	CASSLAQRELQETQYF
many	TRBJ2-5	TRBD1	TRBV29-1	TGCAGCGTTCTGCAGGGGGAAGAGACCCAGTACTTC	CSVLQGEETQYF
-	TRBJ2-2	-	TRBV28	TGTGCCAGCAGTTTAATTGGTGGGATGGGCACCGGGGGGCTGTTTTTT	CASSLIGGMGTGGLFF
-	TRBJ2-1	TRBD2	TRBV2	TGTGCCAGCAGTGAAGCTAGCGGGAGGGGGAATGAGCAGTTCTTC	CASSEASGRGNEQFF
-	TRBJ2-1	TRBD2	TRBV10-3	TGTGCCATCAGTGTAACTAGCGATAACTACAATGAGCAGTTCTTC	CAISVTSDNYNEQFF
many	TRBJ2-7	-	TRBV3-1	TGTGCCAGCAGCAGGTTTGGGTACGAGCAGTACTTC	CASSRFGYEQYF
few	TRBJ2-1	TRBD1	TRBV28	TGTGCCAGCAGCGGGACAGAAAGCTCCTACAATGAGCAGTTCTTC	CASSGTESSYNEQFF
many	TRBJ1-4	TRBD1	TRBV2	TGTGCCAGCGCCGGGACAGAGAATGAAAAACTGTTTTTT	CASAGTENEKLFF
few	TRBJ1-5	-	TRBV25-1	TGTGCCAGCAGTGGAGGGACATTTGGCAATCAGCCCCAGCATTTT	CASSGGTFGNQPQHF
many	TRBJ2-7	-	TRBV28	TGTGCCAGCACCCCCGGGGGGCCACCCTACGAGCAGTACTTC	CASTPGGPPYEQYF
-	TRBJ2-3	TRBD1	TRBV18	TGTGCCAGCTCGCAGACAGGGACAGATACGCAGTATTTT	CASSQTGTDTQYF
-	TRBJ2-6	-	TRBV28	TGTGCCAGCACTAGAGGCGACTCACGCTCTGGGGCCAACGTCCTGACTTTC	CASTRGDSRSGANVLTF
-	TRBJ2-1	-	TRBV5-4	TGTGCCAGCAGCTTGAAACTAGCACTCGCGGGCTACAATGAGCAGTTCTTC	CASSLKLALAGYNEQFF
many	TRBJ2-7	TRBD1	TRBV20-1	TGCAGTGCTAGATACACAGGGGAAGGGGTCTACGAGCAGTACTTC	CSARYTGEGVYEQYF
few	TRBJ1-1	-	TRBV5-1	TGCGCCAGCAGCTTGGAGGGTATGGCCACTGAAGCTTTCTTT	CASSLEGMATEAFF
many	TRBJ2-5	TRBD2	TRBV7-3	TGTGCCAGCAGCTTAACGGGAGGGCTGGGTGAACAAGAGACCCAGTACTTC	CASSLTGGLGEQETQYF
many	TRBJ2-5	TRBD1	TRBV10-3	TGTGCCATCAGCCGGGACAGGGGACAAGAGACCCAGTACTTC	CAISRDRGQETQYF
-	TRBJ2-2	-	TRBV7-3	TGTGCCAGCAGCTCCCGGGACCGAACTGGGGAGCTGTTTTTT	CASSSRDRTGELFF
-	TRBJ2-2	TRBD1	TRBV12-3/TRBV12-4	TGTGCCAGCAGTCAAAACCACGCACGGACAGGGAACACCGGGGAGCTGTTTTTT	CASSQNHARTGNTGELFF
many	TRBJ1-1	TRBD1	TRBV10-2	TGCGCCAGCAGTGAGTCAGACAGGGGTGAAGCTTTCTTT	CASSESDRGEAFF
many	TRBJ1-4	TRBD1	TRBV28	TGTGCCAGCAGTTTGTTTCAGGGGGAGAGTGAAAAACTGTTTTTT	CASSLFQGESEKLFF
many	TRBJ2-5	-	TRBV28	TGTGCCAGCAGTCACGGGGGTGGAGGAACCAAAGAGACCCAGTACTTC	CASSHGGGGTKETQYF
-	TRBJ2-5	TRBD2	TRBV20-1	TGCAGTGCTAGTTCTAGCGGGAGGCCTAAGGAGACCCAGTACTTC	CSASSSGRPKETQYF